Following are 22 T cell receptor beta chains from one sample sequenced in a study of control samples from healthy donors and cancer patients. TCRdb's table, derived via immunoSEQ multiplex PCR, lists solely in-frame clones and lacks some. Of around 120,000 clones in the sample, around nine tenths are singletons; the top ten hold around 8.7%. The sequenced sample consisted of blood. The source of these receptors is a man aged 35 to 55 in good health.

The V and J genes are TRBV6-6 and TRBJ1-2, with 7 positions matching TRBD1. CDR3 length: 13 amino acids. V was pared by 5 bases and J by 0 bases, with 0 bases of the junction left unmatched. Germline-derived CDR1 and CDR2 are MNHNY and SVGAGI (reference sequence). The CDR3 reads CASSGTANYGYTF. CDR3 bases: TGTGCCAGCAGTGGGACAGCTAACTATGGCTACACCTTC.

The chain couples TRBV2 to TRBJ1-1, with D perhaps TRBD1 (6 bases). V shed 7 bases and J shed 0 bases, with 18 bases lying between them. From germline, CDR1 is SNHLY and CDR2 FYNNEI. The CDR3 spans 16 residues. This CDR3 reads CASTLRRGHLNTEAFF. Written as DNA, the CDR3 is TGTGCCAGCACCCTACGCCGGGGACACTTGAACACTGAAGCTTTCTTT.

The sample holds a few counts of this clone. This CDR3 reads CASSQERQGVTF. The CDR3, as DNA: TGTGCCAGCAGCCAAGAAAGACAGGGGGTCACCTTC. The chain employs TRBV3-1 (or the pseudogene TRBV3-2) and TRBJ1-2; TRBD1 agrees at 9 bases. Germline CDR1 LGHDT, CDR2 YNNKEL (reference sequence). This CDR3 has 12 residues. Trimming removed 0 bases from V and 13 bases from J; junction bases left unmatched: 3.

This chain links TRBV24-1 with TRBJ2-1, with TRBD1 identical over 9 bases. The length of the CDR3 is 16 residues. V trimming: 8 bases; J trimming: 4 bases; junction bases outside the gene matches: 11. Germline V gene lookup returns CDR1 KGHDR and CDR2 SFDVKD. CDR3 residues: CATNQGGTGPYNEQFF. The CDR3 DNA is TGTGCCACCAACCAAGGAGGGACAGGGCCTTACAATGAGCAGTTCTTC.

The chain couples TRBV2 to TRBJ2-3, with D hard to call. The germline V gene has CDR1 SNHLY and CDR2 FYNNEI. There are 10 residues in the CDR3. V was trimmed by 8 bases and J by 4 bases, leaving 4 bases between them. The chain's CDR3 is CASAADTQYF. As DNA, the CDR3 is TGTGCCAGCGCCGCAGATACGCAGTATTTT. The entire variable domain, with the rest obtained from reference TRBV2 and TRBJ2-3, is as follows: EPEVTQTPSHQVTQMGQEVILRCVPISNHLYFYWYRQILGQKVEFLVSFYNNEISEKSEIFDDQFSVERPDGSNFTLKIRSTKLEDSAMYFCASAADTQYFGPGTRLTVL.

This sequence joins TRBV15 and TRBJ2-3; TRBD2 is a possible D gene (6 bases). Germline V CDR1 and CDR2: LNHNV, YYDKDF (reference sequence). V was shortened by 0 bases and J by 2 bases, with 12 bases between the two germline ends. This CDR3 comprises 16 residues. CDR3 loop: CATSRDQDYPTDTQYF. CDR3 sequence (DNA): TGTGCCACCAGCAGAGATCAGGACTACCCCACAGATACGCAGTATTTT. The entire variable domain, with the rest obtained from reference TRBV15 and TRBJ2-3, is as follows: DAMVIQNPRYQVTQFGKPVTLSCSQTLNHNVMYWYQQKSSQAPKLLFHYYDKDFNNEADTPDNFQSRRPNTSFCFLDIRSPGLGDTAMYLCATSRDQDYPTDTQYFGPGTRLTVL.

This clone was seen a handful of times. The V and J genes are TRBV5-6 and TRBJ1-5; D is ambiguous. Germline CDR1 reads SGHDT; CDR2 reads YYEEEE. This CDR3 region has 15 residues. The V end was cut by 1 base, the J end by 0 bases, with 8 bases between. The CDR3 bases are TGTGCCAGCAGCTTGTCCTACAATAGCAATCAGCCCCAGCATTTT. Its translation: CASSLSYNSNQPQHF.

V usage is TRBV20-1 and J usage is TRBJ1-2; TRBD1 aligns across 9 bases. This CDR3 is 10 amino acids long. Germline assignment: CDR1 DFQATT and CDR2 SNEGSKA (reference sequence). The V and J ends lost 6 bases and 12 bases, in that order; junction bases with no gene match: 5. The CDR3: CSATGQGNTF. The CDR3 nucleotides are TGCAGTGCAACCGGACAGGGGAACACCTTC.

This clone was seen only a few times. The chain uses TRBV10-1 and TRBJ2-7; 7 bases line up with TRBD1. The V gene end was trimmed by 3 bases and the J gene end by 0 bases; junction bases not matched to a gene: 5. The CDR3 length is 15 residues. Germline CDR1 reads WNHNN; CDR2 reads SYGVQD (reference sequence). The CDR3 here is CASSETGVPSYEQYF. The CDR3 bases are TGCGCCAGCAGTGAAACAGGGGTCCCCTCCTACGAGCAGTACTTC.

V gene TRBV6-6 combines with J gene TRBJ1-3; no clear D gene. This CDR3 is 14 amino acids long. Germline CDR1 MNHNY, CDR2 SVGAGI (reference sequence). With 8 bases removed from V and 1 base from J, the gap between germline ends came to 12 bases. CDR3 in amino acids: CASGPWSSGNTIYF. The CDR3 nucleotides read TGTGCCAGCGGGCCTTGGAGTTCTGGAAACACCATATATTTT.

The CDR3 here is CSVDQQFGGTQYF. For the CDR3, the DNA is TGCAGCGTTGACCAACAGTTCGGAGGGACCCAGTACTTC. The chain joins TRBV29-1 to TRBJ2-5, with a possible D match to TRBD2 (5 bases). The CDR3 has 13 residues. CDR1 and CDR2 from the germline V gene are SQVTM and ANQGSEA. Trimming pared 3 bases from V and 7 bases from J, leaving 15 bases between. Filled out from reference TRBV29-1 and TRBJ2-5, the complete variable domain reads SAVISQKPSRDICQRGTSLTIQCQVDSQVTMMFWYRQQPGQSLTLIATANQGSEATYESGFVIDKFPISRPNLTFSTLTVSNMSPEDSSIYLCSVDQQFGGTQYFGPGTRLLVL.

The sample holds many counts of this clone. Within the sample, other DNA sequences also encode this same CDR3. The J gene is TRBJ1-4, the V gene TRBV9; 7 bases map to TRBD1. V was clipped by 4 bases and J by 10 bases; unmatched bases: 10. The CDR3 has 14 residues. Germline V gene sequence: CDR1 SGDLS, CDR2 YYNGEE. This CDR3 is CASSPVQGGGKLFF. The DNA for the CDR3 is TGTGCCAGCAGCCCCGTTCAGGGGGGAGGAAAACTGTTTTTT.

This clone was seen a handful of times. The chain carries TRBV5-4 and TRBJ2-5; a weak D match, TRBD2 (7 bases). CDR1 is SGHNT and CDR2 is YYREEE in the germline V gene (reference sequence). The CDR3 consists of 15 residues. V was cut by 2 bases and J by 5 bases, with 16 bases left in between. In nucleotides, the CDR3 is TGTGCCAGCAGCTTAGGCGGACTAGGGGGGGAGACCCAGTACTTC. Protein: CASSLGGLGGETQYF.

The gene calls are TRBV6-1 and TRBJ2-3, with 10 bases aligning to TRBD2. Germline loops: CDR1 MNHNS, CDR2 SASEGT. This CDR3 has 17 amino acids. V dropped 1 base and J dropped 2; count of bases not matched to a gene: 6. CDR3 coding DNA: TGTGCCAGCAGTGAAGAGGTAGCGGGGGGACCCACAGATACGCAGTATTTT. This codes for CASSEEVAGGPTDTQYF.

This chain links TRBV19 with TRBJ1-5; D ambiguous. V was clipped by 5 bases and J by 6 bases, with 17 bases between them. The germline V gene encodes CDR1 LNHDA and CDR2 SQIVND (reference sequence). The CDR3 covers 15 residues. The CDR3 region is CASSSREPGFQPQHF. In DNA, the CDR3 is TGTGCCAGTAGTTCGCGGGAACCGGGGTTTCAGCCCCAGCATTTT.

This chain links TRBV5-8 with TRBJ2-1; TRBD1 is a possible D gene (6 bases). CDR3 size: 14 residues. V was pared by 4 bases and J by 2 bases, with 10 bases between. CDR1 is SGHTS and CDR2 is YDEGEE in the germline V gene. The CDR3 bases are TGTGCCAGCAGCGCAGGGGAAACCTACAATGAGCAGTTCTTC. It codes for CASSAGETYNEQFF. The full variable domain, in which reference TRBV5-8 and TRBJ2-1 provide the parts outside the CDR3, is EAGVTQSPTHLIKTRGQQATLRCSPISGHTSVYWYQQALGLGLQFLLWYDEGEERNRGNFPPRFSGRQFPNYSSELNVNALELEDSALYLCASSAGETYNEQFFGPGTRLTVL.

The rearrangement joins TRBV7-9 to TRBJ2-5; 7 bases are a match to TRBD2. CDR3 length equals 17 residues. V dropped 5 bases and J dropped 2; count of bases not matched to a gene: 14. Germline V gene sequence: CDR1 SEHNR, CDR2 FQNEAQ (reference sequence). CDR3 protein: CASSREGWRGSQETQYF. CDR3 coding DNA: TGTGCCAGCAGCAGAGAGGGCTGGCGGGGGTCTCAAGAGACCCAGTACTTC.

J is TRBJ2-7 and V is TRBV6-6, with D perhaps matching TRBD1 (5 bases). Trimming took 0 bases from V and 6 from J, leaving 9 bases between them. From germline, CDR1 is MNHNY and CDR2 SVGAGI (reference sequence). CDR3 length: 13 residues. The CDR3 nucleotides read TGTGCCAGCAGTTACTCCCAGGGTACCGAGCAGTACTTC. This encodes CASSYSQGTEQYF.

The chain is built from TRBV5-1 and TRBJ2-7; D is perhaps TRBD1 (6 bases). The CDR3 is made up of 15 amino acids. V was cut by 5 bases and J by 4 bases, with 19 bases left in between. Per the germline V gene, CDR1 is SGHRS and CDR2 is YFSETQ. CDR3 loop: CASRPLDRLPYEQYF. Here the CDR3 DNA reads TGCGCCAGCAGGCCCCTAGACAGGTTACCATACGAGCAGTACTTC.

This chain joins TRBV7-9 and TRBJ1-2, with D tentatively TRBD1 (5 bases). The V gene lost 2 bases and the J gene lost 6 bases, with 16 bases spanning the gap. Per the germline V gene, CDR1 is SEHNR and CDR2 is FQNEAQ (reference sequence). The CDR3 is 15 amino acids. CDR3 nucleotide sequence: TGTGCCAGCAGCTTACTCGGGGGAGGGGAGGATGGCTACACCTTC. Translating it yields CASSLLGGGEDGYTF.

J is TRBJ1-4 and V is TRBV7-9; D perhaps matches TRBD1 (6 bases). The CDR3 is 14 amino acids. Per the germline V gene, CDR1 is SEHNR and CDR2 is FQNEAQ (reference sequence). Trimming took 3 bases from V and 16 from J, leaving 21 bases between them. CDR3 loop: CASSFGGRGIDRFF. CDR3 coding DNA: TGTGCCAGCAGCTTCGGGGGGCGAGGAATCGATCGGTTTTTT.

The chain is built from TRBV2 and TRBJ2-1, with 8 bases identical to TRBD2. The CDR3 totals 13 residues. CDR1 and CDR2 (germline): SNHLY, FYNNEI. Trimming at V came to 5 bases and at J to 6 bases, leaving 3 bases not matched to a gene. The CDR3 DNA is TGTGCCAGCAGTCGTCGGGGGGGCAATGAGCAGTTCTTC. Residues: CASSRRGGNEQFF. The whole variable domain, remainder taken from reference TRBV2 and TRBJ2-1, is EPEVTQTPSHQVTQMGQEVILRCVPISNHLYFYWYRQILGQKVEFLVSFYNNEISEKSEIFDDQFSVERPDGSNFTLKIRSTKLEDSAMYFCASSRRGGNEQFFGPGTRLTVL.